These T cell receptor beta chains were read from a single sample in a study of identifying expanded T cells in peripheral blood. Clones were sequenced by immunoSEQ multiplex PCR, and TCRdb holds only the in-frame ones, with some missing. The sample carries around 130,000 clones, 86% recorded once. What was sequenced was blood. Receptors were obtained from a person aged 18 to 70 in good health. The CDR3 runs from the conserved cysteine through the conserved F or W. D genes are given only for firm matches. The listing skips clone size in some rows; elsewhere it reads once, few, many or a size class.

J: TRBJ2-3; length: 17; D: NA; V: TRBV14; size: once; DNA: TGTGCCAGCAGCCAAGAGGGGGTACTAGGTCGCACAGATACGCAGTATTTT; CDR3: CASSQEGVLGRTDTQYF
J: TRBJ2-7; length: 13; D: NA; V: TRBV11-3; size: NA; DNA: TGTGCCAGCAGCGCCCCAGAGGGGCTCGAGCAGTACTTC; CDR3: CASSAPEGLEQYF
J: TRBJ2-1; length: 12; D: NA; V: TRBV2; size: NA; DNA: TGTGCCAGCAGTGGGGATATAAATGAGCAGTTCTTC; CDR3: CASSGDINEQFF
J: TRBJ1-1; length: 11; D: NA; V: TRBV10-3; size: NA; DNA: TGTGCCATCAGTGAAGGTGATAGAGCTTTCTTT; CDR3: CAISEGDRAFF
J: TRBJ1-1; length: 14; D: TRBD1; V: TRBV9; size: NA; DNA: TGTGCCAGCAGCGGACAGGGGTTTTTGGGTGAAGCTTTCTTT; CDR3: CASSGQGFLGEAFF
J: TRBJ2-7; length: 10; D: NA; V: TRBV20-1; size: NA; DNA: TGCAGTGCTAGAGACGACGAGCAGTACTTC; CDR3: CSARDDEQYF
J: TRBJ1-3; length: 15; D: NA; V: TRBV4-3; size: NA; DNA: TGCGCCAGCAGCCAAGAAACTACCGGGGAAAACACCATATATTTT; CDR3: CASSQETTGENTIYF
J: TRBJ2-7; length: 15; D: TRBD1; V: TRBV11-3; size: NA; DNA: TGTGCCAGCAGCCCCGGGACAGCCGGCTCCTACGAGCAGTACTTC; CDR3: CASSPGTAGSYEQYF
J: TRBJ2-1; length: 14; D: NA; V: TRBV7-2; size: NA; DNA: TGTGCCAGCAGCTACTATGGATCTTACAATGAGCAGTTCTTC; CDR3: CASSYYGSYNEQFF
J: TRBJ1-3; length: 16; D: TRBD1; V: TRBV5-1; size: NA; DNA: TGCGCCAGCAGCGGGAACAGGGGGACAGCGGGAAACACCATATATTTT; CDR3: CASSGNRGTAGNTIYF
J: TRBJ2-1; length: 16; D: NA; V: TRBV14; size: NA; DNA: TGTGCCAGCAGCCAAGATTCCCGACGGGTGCGGAATGAGCAGTTCTTC; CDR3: CASSQDSRRVRNEQFF
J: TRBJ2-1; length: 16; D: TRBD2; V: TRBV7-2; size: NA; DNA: TGTGCCAGCAGCGCGGGGACTAGCGGGAGGGCCTTGGGGCAGTTCTTC; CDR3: CASSAGTSGRALGQFF
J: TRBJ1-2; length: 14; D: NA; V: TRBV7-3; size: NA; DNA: TGTGCCAGCAGCCCGTCGGCAGGAAACTATGGCTACACCTTC; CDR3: CASSPSAGNYGYTF
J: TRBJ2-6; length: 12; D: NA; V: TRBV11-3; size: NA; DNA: TGTGCCAGCAGTTTTGGGGCCAACGTCCTGACTTTC; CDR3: CASSFGANVLTF
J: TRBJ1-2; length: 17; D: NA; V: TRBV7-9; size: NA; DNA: TGTGCCAGCAGCCTAACAAACCCCTCTGGGCGAGCCTATGGCTACACCTTC; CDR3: CASSLTNPSGRAYGYTF
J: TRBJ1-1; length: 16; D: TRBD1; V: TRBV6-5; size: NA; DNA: TGTGCCAGCAGTTCTGGACAGGGGACGGTTCCCACTGAAGCTTTCTTT; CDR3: CASSSGQGTVPTEAFF
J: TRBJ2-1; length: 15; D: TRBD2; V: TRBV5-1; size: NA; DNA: TGCGCCAGCAGCACTACTAGCGGGAGGGGTAATGAGCAGTTCTTC; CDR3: CASSTTSGRGNEQFF